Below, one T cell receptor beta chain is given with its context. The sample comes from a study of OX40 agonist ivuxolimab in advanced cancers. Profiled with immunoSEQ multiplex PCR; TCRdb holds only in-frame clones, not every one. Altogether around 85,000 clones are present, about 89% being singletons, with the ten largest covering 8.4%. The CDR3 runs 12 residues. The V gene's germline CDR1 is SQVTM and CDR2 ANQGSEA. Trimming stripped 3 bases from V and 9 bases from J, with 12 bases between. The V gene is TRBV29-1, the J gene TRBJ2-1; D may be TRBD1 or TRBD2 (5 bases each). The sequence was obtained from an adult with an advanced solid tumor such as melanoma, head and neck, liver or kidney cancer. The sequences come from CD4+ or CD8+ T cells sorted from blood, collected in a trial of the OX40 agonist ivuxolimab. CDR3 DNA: TGCAGCGTTGATTTGGGGGTGGTTGAGCAGTTCTTC. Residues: CSVDLGVVEQFF.